One T cell receptor beta chain is described in this entry. Its antigen is not known. Germline V gene sequence: CDR1 KGHSY, CDR2 FQNENV. This CDR3 spans 15 amino acids. The V end lost 0 bases, the J end lost 2 bases, and 11 bases lay between the germline ends. Only in-frame clones appear in the TCRdb table, and some are missing; sequencing was by immunoSEQ multiplex PCR. The table records more than 65,000 clones, about 93% of them present only once. The data were taken from a study of OX40 agonist ivuxolimab in advanced cancers. Notes on the study in general: Blood T cells, both CD4+ and CD8+, expanded clonally by week 6 at 0.1 to 3.0 mg/kg. The investigators did not determine what antigen specificity the expanded peripheral T cells had. Clonal expansion among partial responders at 0.1-3.0 mg/kg ranked near the lowest.

V is TRBV16 and J is TRBJ2-7, with D unclear. The receptor was isolated from an adult with an advanced solid tumor such as melanoma, head and neck, liver or kidney cancer. Material: CD4+ or CD8+ T cells sorted from blood, obtained in a trial of the OX40 agonist ivuxolimab. CDR3 sequence (DNA): TGTGCCAGCAGCCAATCGGTGGCAGTCACCTACGAGCAGTACTTC. Translating it yields CASSQSVAVTYEQYF.